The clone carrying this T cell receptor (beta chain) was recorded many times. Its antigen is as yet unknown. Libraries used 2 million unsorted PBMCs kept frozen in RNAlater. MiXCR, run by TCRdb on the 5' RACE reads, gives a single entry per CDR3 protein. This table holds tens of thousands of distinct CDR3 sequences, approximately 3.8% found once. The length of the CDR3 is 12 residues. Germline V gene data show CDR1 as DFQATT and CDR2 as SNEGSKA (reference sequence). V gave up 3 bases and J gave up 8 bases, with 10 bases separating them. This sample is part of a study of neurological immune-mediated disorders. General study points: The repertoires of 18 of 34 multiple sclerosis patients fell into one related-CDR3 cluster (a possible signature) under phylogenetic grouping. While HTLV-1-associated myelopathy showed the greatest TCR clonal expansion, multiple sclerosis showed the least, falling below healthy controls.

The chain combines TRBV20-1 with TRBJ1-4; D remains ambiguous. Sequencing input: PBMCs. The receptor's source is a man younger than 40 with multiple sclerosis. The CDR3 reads CSARRAGEKLFF. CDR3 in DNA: TGCAGTGCTAGGAGGGCGGGCGAAAAACTGTTTTTT.